This TCR beta chain stems from a study of blood T cell repertoires in COVID-19. Across the whole study: Sources were T cells, B-cell-depleted T cells, or PBMCs; the material itself was cDNA or gDNA.

Repertoires were generated with immunoSEQ multiplex PCR, while TCRdb's copy carries only in-frame clones and drops some. The sample lists 130,000 to 150,000 clones, about 84% seen once, with 5% in the top ten. Germline V gene sequence: CDR1 SGHDT, CDR2 YYEEEE. Trimming took off 2 bases at V and 1 base at J, with 6 bases between the two ends. There are 13 residues in the CDR3. This TCR came from a woman aged 45-65 years with acute or convalescent COVID-19. The chain carries TRBV5-6 and TRBJ1-1, with D maybe TRBD1 (6 bases). The sequencing input was peripheral blood. CDR3 in DNA: TGTGCCAGCAGCTTAGGGGGGAACACTGAAGCTTTCTTT. Translated: CASSLGGNTEAFF. The complete variable domain, with remaining parts taken from reference TRBV5-6 and TRBJ1-1, reads DAGVTQSPTHLIKTRGQQVTLRCSPKSGHDTVSWYQQALGQGPQFIFQYYEEEERQRGNFPDRFSGHQFPNYSSELNVNALLLGDSALYLCASSLGGNTEAFFGQGTRLTVV.